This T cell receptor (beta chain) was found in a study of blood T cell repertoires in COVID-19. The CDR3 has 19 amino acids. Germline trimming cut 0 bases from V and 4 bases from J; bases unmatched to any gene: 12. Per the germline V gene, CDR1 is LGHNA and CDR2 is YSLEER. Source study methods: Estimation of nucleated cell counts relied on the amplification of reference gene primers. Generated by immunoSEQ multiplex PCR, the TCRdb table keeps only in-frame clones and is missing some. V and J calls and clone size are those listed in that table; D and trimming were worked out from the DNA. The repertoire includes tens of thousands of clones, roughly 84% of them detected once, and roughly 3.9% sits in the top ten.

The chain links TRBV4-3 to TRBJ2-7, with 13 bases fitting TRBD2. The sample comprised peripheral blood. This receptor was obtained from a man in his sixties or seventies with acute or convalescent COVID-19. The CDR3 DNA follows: TGCGCCAGCAGCCAAGATTTTCAGCGCGGGACTAGCGGGGTATACGAGCAGTACTTC. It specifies CASSQDFQRGTSGVYEQYF.